These T cell receptor beta chains were read from a single sample in a study of read filtering for tumor transcriptome and immune sequencing. MiXCR, applied by TCRdb to the reads, yields one record per CDR3 protein. The sample yields 100,000 to 150,000 distinct CDR3 sequences, around 13% seen once. The sequenced material came from a population of CD138-negative cells sorted from bone marrow. The receptors derive from a donor aged 40 or over with multiple myeloma. Each CDR3 is given with its conserved first and last residue. The order of the fields is D gene, J gene, V gene, clone size, CDR3 protein, CDR3 DNA. A D gene is named only where the DNA matches it firmly. Size tells how often a clone was seen (once, few, many) or the class of an expanded clone, and some rows leave it out.

D gene: TRBD1; J gene: TRBJ2-7; V gene: TRBV20-1; clone size: many; CDR3 protein: CSAVLGQGLSEQYF; CDR3 DNA: TGCAGTGCTGTTTTAGGACAGGGGCTCTCCGAGCAGTACTTC
D gene: -; J gene: TRBJ2-5; V gene: TRBV20-1; clone size: many; CDR3 protein: CSARVRGETQYF; CDR3 DNA: TGCAGTGCTAGAGTACGGGGGGAGACCCAGTACTTC
D gene: TRBD2; J gene: TRBJ2-2; V gene: TRBV6-1; clone size: -; CDR3 protein: CAGGPRISSGTSNTGELFF; CDR3 DNA: TGTGCCGGTGGACCTCGCATCTCTAGCGGGACTTCGAACACCGGGGAGCTGTTTTTT
D gene: TRBD2; J gene: TRBJ2-1; V gene: TRBV11-3; clone size: many; CDR3 protein: CASSLSSGSYNEQFF; CDR3 DNA: TGTGCCAGCAGCCTCTCTAGCGGCTCCTACAATGAGCAGTTCTTC
D gene: -; J gene: TRBJ2-3; V gene: TRBV20-1; clone size: many; CDR3 protein: CSALPGPWRDTQYF; CDR3 DNA: TGCAGTGCTTTACCGGGACCGTGGAGAGATACGCAGTATTTT
D gene: TRBD1; J gene: TRBJ2-5; V gene: TRBV6-1; clone size: -; CDR3 protein: CASSPPGQTSGQETQYF; CDR3 DNA: TGTGCCAGCAGCCCCCCGGGACAGACAAGCGGCCAAGAGACCCAGTACTTC
D gene: TRBD2; J gene: TRBJ2-1; V gene: TRBV6-5; clone size: -; CDR3 protein: CASSSGGVEGNEQFF; CDR3 DNA: TGTGCCAGCAGTTCCGGGGGGGTGGAGGGCAATGAGCAGTTCTTC
D gene: TRBD2; J gene: TRBJ2-5; V gene: TRBV6-6; clone size: many; CDR3 protein: CASRQASGDQETQYF; CDR3 DNA: TGTGCCAGCAGGCAAGCTAGCGGTGACCAAGAGACCCAGTACTTC
D gene: TRBD2; J gene: TRBJ2-1; V gene: TRBV20-1; clone size: many; CDR3 protein: CSAYTGTSGGAVSYNEQFF; CDR3 DNA: TGCAGTGCTTATACCGGGACTAGCGGGGGGGCGGTATCCTACAATGAGCAGTTCTTC
D gene: -; J gene: TRBJ2-1; V gene: TRBV9; clone size: -; CDR3 protein: CASSVGGALNEQFF; CDR3 DNA: TGTGCCAGCAGCGTGGGCGGGGCTCTCAATGAGCAGTTCTTC
D gene: TRBD2; J gene: TRBJ2-1; V gene: TRBV20-1; clone size: many; CDR3 protein: CSASKTSEVNEQFF; CDR3 DNA: TGCAGTGCTAGCAAGACTAGCGAGGTCAATGAGCAGTTCTTC
D gene: -; J gene: TRBJ2-3; V gene: TRBV29-1; clone size: many; CDR3 protein: CSVEGLTTDTQYF; CDR3 DNA: TGCAGCGTTGAAGGATTAACGACAGATACGCAGTATTTT
D gene: TRBD2; J gene: TRBJ2-1; V gene: TRBV4-2; clone size: many; CDR3 protein: CASSQDQREGRNEQFF; CDR3 DNA: TGTGCCAGCAGCCAAGATCAAAGGGAGGGCAGGAATGAGCAGTTCTTC
D gene: TRBD1; J gene: TRBJ2-5; V gene: TRBV11-2; clone size: many; CDR3 protein: CASSLVNTGGETQYF; CDR3 DNA: TGTGCCAGCAGCTTAGTAAATACAGGGGGCGAGACCCAGTACTTC
D gene: TRBD2; J gene: TRBJ2-1; V gene: TRBV5-1; clone size: many; CDR3 protein: CASSPRLAGADEQFF; CDR3 DNA: TGCGCCAGCAGCCCAAGACTAGCGGGGGCGGATGAGCAGTTCTTC
D gene: -; J gene: TRBJ2-7; V gene: TRBV7-8; clone size: many; CDR3 protein: CASSLDPTTGAQYF; CDR3 DNA: TGTGCCAGCAGCTTGGACCCGACTACTGGGGCGCAGTACTTC
D gene: TRBD1; J gene: TRBJ2-2; V gene: TRBV19; clone size: many; CDR3 protein: CASKSDRGLAGELFF; CDR3 DNA: TGTGCCAGTAAAAGCGACAGGGGGCTGGCCGGGGAGCTGTTTTTT
D gene: -; J gene: TRBJ1-2; V gene: TRBV7-8; clone size: many; CDR3 protein: CASSLREGYGYTF; CDR3 DNA: TGTGCCAGCAGCTTAAGGGAGGGCTATGGCTACACCTTC
D gene: -; J gene: TRBJ2-6; V gene: TRBV12-3/TRBV12-4; clone size: many; CDR3 protein: CASSFGGTGANVLTF; CDR3 DNA: TGTGCCAGCAGTTTTGGAGGAACTGGGGCCAACGTCCTGACTTTC
D gene: -; J gene: TRBJ2-7; V gene: TRBV5-1; clone size: many; CDR3 protein: CASSFLPGVHEQYF; CDR3 DNA: TGCGCCAGCAGCTTCCTCCCAGGGGTCCACGAGCAGTACTTC
D gene: TRBD2; J gene: TRBJ2-1; V gene: TRBV13; clone size: many; CDR3 protein: CASSTGGSGRGSYNEQFF; CDR3 DNA: TGTGCCAGCAGCACCGGGGGTAGCGGGAGGGGGTCCTACAATGAGCAGTTCTTC
D gene: -; J gene: TRBJ2-1; V gene: TRBV27; clone size: -; CDR3 protein: CASTIPLRVTYNEQFF; CDR3 DNA: TGTGCCAGCACTATTCCCCTCAGGGTTACCTACAATGAGCAGTTCTTC
D gene: TRBD2; J gene: TRBJ2-3; V gene: TRBV4-1; clone size: many; CDR3 protein: CASSSRTSASTDTQYF; CDR3 DNA: TGCGCCAGCAGCTCTCGGACTAGCGCGAGCACAGATACGCAGTATTTT